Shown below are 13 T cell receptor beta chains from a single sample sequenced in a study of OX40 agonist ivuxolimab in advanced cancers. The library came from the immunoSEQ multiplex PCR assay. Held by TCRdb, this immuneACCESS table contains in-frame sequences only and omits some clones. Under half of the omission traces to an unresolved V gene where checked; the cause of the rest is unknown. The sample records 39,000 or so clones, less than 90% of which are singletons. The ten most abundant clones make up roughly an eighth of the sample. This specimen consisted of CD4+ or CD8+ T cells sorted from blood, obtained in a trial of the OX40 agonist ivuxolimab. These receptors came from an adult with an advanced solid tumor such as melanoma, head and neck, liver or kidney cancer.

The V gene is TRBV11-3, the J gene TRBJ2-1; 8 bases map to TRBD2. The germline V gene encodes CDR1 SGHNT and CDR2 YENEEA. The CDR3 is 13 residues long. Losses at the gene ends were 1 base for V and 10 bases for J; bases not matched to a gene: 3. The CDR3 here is CASSLVSSGEQFF. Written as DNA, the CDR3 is TGTGCCAGCAGCTTAGTCTCTAGCGGGGAGCAGTTCTTC.

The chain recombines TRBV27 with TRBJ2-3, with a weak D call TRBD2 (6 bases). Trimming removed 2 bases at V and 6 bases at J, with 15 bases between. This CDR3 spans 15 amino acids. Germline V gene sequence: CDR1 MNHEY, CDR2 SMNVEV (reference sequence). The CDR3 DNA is TGTGCCAGCAGTTTAGGAGGTCGGGAGAGGGATACGCAGTATTTT. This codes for CASSLGGRERDTQYF.

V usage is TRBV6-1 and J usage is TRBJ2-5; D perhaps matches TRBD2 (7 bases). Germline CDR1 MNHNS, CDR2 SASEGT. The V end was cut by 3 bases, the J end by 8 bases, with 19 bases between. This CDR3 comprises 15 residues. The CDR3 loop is CASSDSGTPKRTQYF. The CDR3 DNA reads TGTGCCAGCAGTGACAGCGGGACACCTAAGAGAACCCAGTACTTC.

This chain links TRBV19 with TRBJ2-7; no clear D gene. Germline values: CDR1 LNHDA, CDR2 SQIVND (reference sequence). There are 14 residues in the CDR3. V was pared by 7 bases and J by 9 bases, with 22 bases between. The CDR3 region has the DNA TGTGCCAGTACCTCTCCGGTACACCGTTCAGGGCAGTACTTC. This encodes CASTSPVHRSGQYF. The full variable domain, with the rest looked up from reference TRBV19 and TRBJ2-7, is DGGITQSPKYLFRKEGQNVTLSCEQNLNHDAMYWYRQDPGQGLRLIYYSQIVNDFQKGDIAEGYSVSREKKESFPLTVTSAQKNPTAFYLCASTSPVHRSGQYFGPGTRLTVT.

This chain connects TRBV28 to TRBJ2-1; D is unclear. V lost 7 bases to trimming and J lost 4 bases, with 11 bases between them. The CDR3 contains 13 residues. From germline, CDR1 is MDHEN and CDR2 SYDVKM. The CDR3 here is CASTRGSYNEQFF. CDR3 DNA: TGTGCCAGCACCCGTGGAAGTTACAATGAGCAGTTCTTC.

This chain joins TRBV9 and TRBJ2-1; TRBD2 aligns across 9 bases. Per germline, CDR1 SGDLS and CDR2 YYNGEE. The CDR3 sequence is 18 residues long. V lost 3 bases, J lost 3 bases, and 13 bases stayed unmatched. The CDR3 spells CASSGTQIAGEYYNEQFF. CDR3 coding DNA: TGTGCCAGCAGCGGAACTCAAATAGCGGGGGAGTACTACAATGAGCAGTTCTTC.

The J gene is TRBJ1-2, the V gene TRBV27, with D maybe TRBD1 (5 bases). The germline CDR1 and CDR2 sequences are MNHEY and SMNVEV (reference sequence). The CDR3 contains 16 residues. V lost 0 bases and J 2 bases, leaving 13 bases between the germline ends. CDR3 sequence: CASSLSHRLLNYGYTF. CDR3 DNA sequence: TGTGCCAGCAGTTTATCGCACAGGCTATTGAACTATGGCTACACCTTC.

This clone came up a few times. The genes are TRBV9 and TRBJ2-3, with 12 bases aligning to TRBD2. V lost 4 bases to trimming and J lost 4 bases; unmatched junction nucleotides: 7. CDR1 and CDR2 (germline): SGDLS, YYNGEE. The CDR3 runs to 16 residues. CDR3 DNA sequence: TGTGCCAGCAGCTCATCTAGCGGGGGGGCGGCAGATACGCAGTATTTT. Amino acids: CASSSSSGGAADTQYF.

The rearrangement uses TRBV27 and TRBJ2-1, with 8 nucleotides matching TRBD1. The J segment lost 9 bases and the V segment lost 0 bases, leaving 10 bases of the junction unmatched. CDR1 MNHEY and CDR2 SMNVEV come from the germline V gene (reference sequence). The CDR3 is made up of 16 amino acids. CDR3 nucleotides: TGTGCCAGCAGTTTATCGGGCCAGGGGGCTTTCGCTGAGCAGTTCTTC. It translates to CASSLSGQGAFAEQFF.

The CDR3 loop reads CASRTSAEDRNQPQHF. The CDR3, as DNA: TGTGCCAGTAGGACCTCGGCGGAGGATCGCAATCAGCCCCAGCATTTT. This sequence joins TRBV19 and TRBJ1-5; D remains ambiguous. From germline, CDR1 is LNHDA and CDR2 SQIVND (reference sequence). The CDR3 has 16 residues. Trimming took off 6 bases at V and 2 bases at J, with 17 bases between the two ends.

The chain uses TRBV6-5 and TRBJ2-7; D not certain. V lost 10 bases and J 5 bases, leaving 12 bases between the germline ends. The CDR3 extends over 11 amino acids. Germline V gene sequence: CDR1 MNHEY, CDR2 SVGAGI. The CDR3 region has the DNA TGTGCCACCACCATCAGCCACGAGCAGTACTTC. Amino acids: CATTISHEQYF.

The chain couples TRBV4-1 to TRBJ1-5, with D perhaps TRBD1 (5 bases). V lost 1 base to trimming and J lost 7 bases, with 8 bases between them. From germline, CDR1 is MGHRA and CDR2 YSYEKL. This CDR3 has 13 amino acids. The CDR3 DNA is TGCGCCAGCAGCCAAGGGTGGGGGCAGCCCCAGCATTTT. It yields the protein CASSQGWGQPQHF.

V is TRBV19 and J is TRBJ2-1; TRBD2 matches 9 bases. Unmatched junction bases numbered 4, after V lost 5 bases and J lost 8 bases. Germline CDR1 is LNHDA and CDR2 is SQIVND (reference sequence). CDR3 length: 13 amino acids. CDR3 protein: CASSPASGDEQFF. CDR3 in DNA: TGTGCCAGTAGTCCGGCTAGCGGGGATGAGCAGTTCTTC.